A single sample gave rise to the 22 T cell receptor beta chains below, sequenced in a study of vaccination effects on CD4 cells after COVID-19. These receptors are not linked to any known antigen. Method: immunoSEQ multiplex PCR; TCRdb's copy keeps in-frame clones and lacks some. The data hold some 56,000 clones, with approximately 73% observed a single time. Antigen-specific CD4+ T cells expanded by the ViraFEST assay with viral peptide pools were then sequenced. Having been cultured for under twelve days, the cells underwent CD4+ T cell isolation. SARS-CoV-2 infected the person between March and December 2020, as confirmed by PCR. This material consisted of CD4+ T cells from PBMCs cultured with HIV peptides, taken before COVID-19 vaccination. Subset defined: HIV-1 Nef peptide pool negative control/reference culture. Every receptor here comes from a human donor who had a prior SARS-CoV-2 infection.

This clone was counted a few times. The gene calls are TRBV2 and TRBJ2-7; D gene ambiguous. CDR3 length: 14 amino acids. From germline, CDR1 is SNHLY and CDR2 FYNNEI. Trimming took off 3 bases at V and 5 bases at J, with 14 bases between the two ends. Written as DNA, the CDR3 is TGTGCCAGCAGTGAGATAGGGATTGGGCACGAGCAGTACTTC. Residues: CASSEIGIGHEQYF.

The genes are TRBV6-1 and TRBJ1-1, with D hard to call. Looked up from germline, CDR1 is MNHNS and CDR2 is SASEGT. The V and J ends lost 3 bases and 7 bases respectively, with 3 bases between them. The CDR3 loop spans 10 amino acids. The chain's CDR3 is CASSEIEAFF. The CDR3 DNA follows: TGTGCCAGCAGTGAGATTGAAGCTTTCTTT.

The gene calls are TRBV7-2 and TRBJ2-1; 8 positions agree with TRBD2. This CDR3 contains 15 residues. V trimming: 5 bases; J trimming: 0 bases; junction bases outside the gene matches: 3. Per the germline V gene, CDR1 is SGHTA and CDR2 is FQGNSA. CDR3 sequence: CASSHSGSSYNEQFF. CDR3 nucleotides: TGTGCCAGCAGCCACAGCGGGAGCTCCTACAATGAGCAGTTCTTC.

V is TRBV7-9 and J is TRBJ2-7, with D perhaps TRBD1 (5 bases). The ends were cut back, 2 bases at V and 4 bases at J, with 6 bases in the middle. From germline, CDR1 is SEHNR and CDR2 FQNEAQ (reference sequence). The CDR3 extends over 12 amino acids. The CDR3 loop is CASSLQGYEQYF. The CDR3 bases are TGTGCCAGCAGCTTACAGGGTTACGAGCAGTACTTC.

This clone appeared a single time. The V and J genes are TRBV2 and TRBJ1-1, with 7 bases aligning to TRBD1. Germline values: CDR1 SNHLY, CDR2 FYNNEI. Trimming removed 6 bases from V and 4 bases from J; junction bases left unmatched: 8. The CDR3 has 14 residues. The CDR3 nucleotides read TGTGCCAGCAGGGTAGACAGGGTAGGCACTGAAGCTTTCTTT. Translation gives CASRVDRVGTEAFF.

The chain links TRBV4-1 to TRBJ2-3; 10 nucleotides match TRBD2. J gave up 4 bases and V 1 base, and 2 bases lay outside the gene matches. CDR1 is MGHRA, CDR2 YSYEKL, per germline. The CDR3 has 15 residues. For the CDR3, the DNA is TGCGCCAGCAGCCAAGCGGGACTAGCGTCAGATACGCAGTATTTT. This codes for CASSQAGLASDTQYF.

This clone appeared a few times. The genes are TRBV28 and TRBJ2-7, with TRBD2 matching 12 bases. This CDR3 contains 13 residues. Germline V CDR1 and CDR2: MDHEN, SYDVKM. V gave up 8 bases and J gave up 3 bases; unmatched junction bases: 2. In DNA, the CDR3 is TGTGCCAGCGGACTAGCGGGACTCTACGAGCAGTACTTC. Residues: CASGLAGLYEQYF.

The V and J genes are TRBV10-3 and TRBJ2-7, with D uncertain. Germline CDR1 and CDR2: ENHRY and SYGVKD. The V end was cut by 1 base, the J end by 0 bases, with 10 bases between. The CDR3 is made up of 15 amino acids. CDR3 in amino acids: CAISEWALSSYEQYF. The CDR3 DNA follows: TGTGCCATCAGTGAGTGGGCCCTGAGCTCCTACGAGCAGTACTTC.

J is TRBJ2-3 and V is TRBV5-1, with TRBD1 identical over 8 bases. V dropped 2 bases and J dropped 4; count of bases not matched to a gene: 9. The length of the CDR3 is 16 residues. CDR1 and CDR2 from the germline V gene are SGHRS and YFSETQ. This CDR3 reads CASSFGRTGRADTQYF. DNA of the CDR3: TGCGCCAGCAGCTTTGGGCGGACAGGGCGGGCAGATACGCAGTATTTT.

This clone was picked up a small number of times. CDR3 DNA: TGTGCCATCAGTGAGTCGCGGACAGGGACTGAAGCTTTCTTT. The encoded protein is CAISESRTGTEAFF. This sequence joins TRBV10-3 and TRBJ1-1, with 8 nucleotides matching TRBD1. The J segment lost 5 bases and the V segment lost 0 bases, leaving 2 bases of the junction unmatched. The CDR3 sequence is 14 residues long. The germline gives CDR1 ENHRY, CDR2 SYGVKD.

This chain joins TRBV2 and TRBJ2-7, with unresolved D. The CDR3 is 12 amino acids. V lost 7 bases and J lost 7, with 14 bases in between. Germline lookup yields CDR1 SNHLY and CDR2 FYNNEI. CDR3 in amino acids: CASTPGWTEQYF. CDR3 bases: TGTGCCAGCACCCCAGGTTGGACGGAGCAGTACTTC.

The V and J genes are TRBV30 and TRBJ2-5; D uncertain. CDR1 is GTSNPN and CDR2 is SVGIG in the germline V gene (reference sequence). The ends were cut back, 4 bases at V and 1 base at J, with 10 bases in the middle. The CDR3 runs to 13 residues. The CDR3 reads CAWNPGTQETQYF. In DNA form, the CDR3 reads TGTGCCTGGAATCCAGGTACCCAAGAGACCCAGTACTTC.

The chain is built from TRBV5-3 and TRBJ2-5; D unclear. TRBV5-3 is identified as an open reading frame with a role that is uncertain. The V end lost 5 bases, the J end lost 2 bases, and 10 bases lay between the germline ends. The CDR3 contains 13 residues. The CDR3 protein is CARRLMAQETQYF. CDR3 nucleotide sequence: TGTGCCAGAAGATTGATGGCGCAAGAGACCCAGTACTTC.

The V call is TRBV7-9, the J call TRBJ1-3, with D hard to call. Trimming pared 6 bases from V and 2 bases from J, leaving 11 bases between. The CDR3 extends over 14 amino acids. Germline CDR1 reads SEHNR; CDR2 reads FQNEAQ (reference sequence). CDR3 loop: CASSPGSAGNTIYF. CDR3 nucleotide sequence: TGTGCCAGCAGTCCGGGTTCTGCTGGAAACACCATATATTTT.

The chain employs TRBV10-3 and TRBJ1-5; D might be TRBD1 (5 bases). Trimming cost V 3 bases and J 1 base, with 13 bases left between them. The CDR3 loop spans 16 amino acids. Per germline, CDR1 ENHRY and CDR2 SYGVKD. The CDR3 sequence is CAISDGTTLSNQPQHF. CDR3 bases: TGTGCCATCAGTGACGGGACCACCCTAAGCAATCAGCCCCAGCATTTT.

This clone has only a few counts. The genes are TRBV4-2 and TRBJ1-5; D might be TRBD1 (6 bases). Germline CDR1 and CDR2: LGHNA and YNFKEQ. Trimming removed 0 bases at V and 0 bases at J, with 18 bases between. The CDR3 consists of 19 residues. This chain's CDR3 is CASSQDRVYRDISNQPQHF. The CDR3 region has the DNA TGTGCCAGCAGCCAAGATCGTGTCTACCGGGACATTAGCAATCAGCCCCAGCATTTT.

The DNA for the CDR3 is TGTGCCAGCAGTTTATCGGCAGGGGGGAACACTGAAGCTTTCTTT. This encodes CASSLSAGGNTEAFF. This chain joins TRBV28 and TRBJ1-1; 7 positions agree with TRBD1. V lost 1 base to trimming and J lost 1 base; unmatched junction nucleotides: 3. The CDR3 runs 15 residues. Per germline, CDR1 MDHEN and CDR2 SYDVKM.

The rearrangement joins TRBV7-2 to TRBJ2-1, with unresolved D. Looked up from germline, CDR1 is SGHTA and CDR2 is FQGNSA. Trimming removed 4 bases from V and 5 bases from J, with 9 bases in between. This CDR3 is 13 amino acids long. CDR3 sequence reads: CASSSGRHNEQFF. The CDR3 DNA reads as TGTGCCAGCAGCTCGGGCAGACACAATGAGCAGTTCTTC.

The genes are TRBV10-3 and TRBJ2-7; TRBD1 matches 12 bases. This CDR3 is 17 amino acids long. Trimming cost V 6 bases and J 2 bases; bases outside gene matches: 11. The germline CDR1 and CDR2 sequences are ENHRY and SYGVKD. CDR3 residues: CAIRVGQGALGTYEQYF. The CDR3 DNA reads TGTGCCATCAGAGTGGGACAGGGGGCCCTCGGGACCTACGAGCAGTACTTC.

The chain combines TRBV11-3 with TRBJ2-7; TRBD1 is a possible D gene (6 bases). Germline lookup yields CDR1 SGHNT and CDR2 YENEEA. Trimming pared 2 bases from V and 5 bases from J, leaving 10 bases between. The CDR3 spans 13 residues. Here the CDR3 DNA reads TGTGCCAGCAGCTTACAGGGGTCGGACGAGCAGTACTTC. The encoded protein is CASSLQGSDEQYF.

The chain is built from TRBV3-1 (or the pseudogene TRBV3-2) and TRBJ2-5; 7 nucleotides align to TRBD1. CDR1 is LGHDT, CDR2 YNNKEL, per germline (reference sequence). The CDR3 covers 16 residues. The J segment lost 1 base and the V segment lost 4 bases, leaving 9 bases of the junction unmatched. The CDR3 bases are TGTGCCAGCAGCCCATTTTGGACAGGATCCCAAGAGACCCAGTACTTC. Protein sequence: CASSPFWTGSQETQYF.

This chain uses TRBV6-6 with TRBJ2-1; a possible D gene is TRBD2 (6 bases). CDR1 and CDR2 from the germline V gene are MNHNY and SVGAGI (reference sequence). The length of the CDR3 is 14 residues. Trimming removed 6 bases from V and 7 bases from J, with 16 bases in between. CDR3 coding DNA: TGTGCCAGCAGCCCGGTCGGGGGTAGGAATGAGCAGTTCTTC. As protein: CASSPVGGRNEQFF.